This T cell receptor beta chain was sequenced during a study of shared clonotypes between healthy human individuals. The table came from immunoSEQ multiplex PCR; TCRdb's copy has only in-frame clones and leaves some out. The sample shows fewer than 1.4 million clones, around 78% of them seen only once. Trimming shortened V by 4 bases and J by 7 bases, and 14 bases separated the two germline ends. Germline loops: CDR1 MNHNS, CDR2 SASEGT. The CDR3 sequence is 14 residues long. The sample comprised memory CD4+ T cells from PBMCs. The subset is: CD45RA-negative fraction. This sequence originates from a man between 18 and 35 years old in good health. Some clones in this sample may be carry-over from other donors' samples. The genes are TRBV6-1 and TRBJ1-5; D gene unclear. The CDR3, as DNA: TGTGCCAGCAGTGGGTCGACCACCCTCCAGCCCCAGCATTTT. It is translated as CASSGSTTLQPQHF.